The next 22 T cell receptor beta chains were all read from a single sample in a study of T cell repertoires in cytomegalovirus infection. From the reads, TCRdb called clonotypes with MiXCR, one entry per CDR3 protein. The sample has about 130,000 distinct CDR3 sequences; roughly a quarter are singletons. No antigen has been identified for these receptors. The sequencing input was PBMCs, sequenced either directly or after in vitro stimulation (not recorded which). The receptors were gathered from a human donor in good health (CMV status not recorded). Some clones in this sample may be carry-over from other donors' samples.

A few counts support this clonotype. The rearrangement links TRBV10-3 to TRBJ2-3, with 8 positions matching TRBD2. Germline lookup yields CDR1 ENHRY and CDR2 SYGVKD. Trimming took 7 bases from V and 2 from J; bases not matched to a gene: 5. This CDR3 region has 14 residues. CDR3 loop: CAINGGAPTDTQYF. CDR3 DNA sequence: TGTGCCATCAACGGGGGGGCCCCCACAGATACGCAGTATTTT.

This rearrangement joins TRBV19 to TRBJ2-2; tentative D call: TRBD1 (5 bases). Trimming took 7 bases from V and 4 from J, leaving 19 bases between them. Germline V gene lookup returns CDR1 LNHDA and CDR2 SQIVND (reference sequence). CDR3 length: 16 amino acids. The CDR3, as DNA: TGTGCCAGTAAGGTCAGGGCGGTATACGGCACCGGGGAGCTGTTTTTT. Its protein is CASKVRAVYGTGELFF.

In its sample, this clonotype was seen a few times. The chain joins TRBV10-3 to TRBJ1-4; D is possibly TRBD1 (5 bases). This CDR3 contains 14 residues. Germline CDR1 ENHRY, CDR2 SYGVKD. V was shortened by 4 bases and J by 3 bases, with 9 bases between the two germline ends. CDR3 sequence (DNA): TGTGCCATCAGTGGACAGCGATCTAATGAAAAACTGTTTTTT. Translating it yields CAISGQRSNEKLFF.

The rearrangement joins TRBV29-1 to TRBJ1-2, with TRBD1 identical over 9 bases. This CDR3 region has 16 residues. The ends lost 5 bases at V and 3 bases at J; junction bases unmatched: 13. From germline, CDR1 is SQVTM and CDR2 ANQGSEA. CDR3 sequence reads: CSVQTRDRALDYGYTF. The CDR3 nucleotides read TGCAGCGTTCAAACCCGGGACAGGGCTTTAGACTATGGCTACACCTTC.

This clonotype was picked up a small number of times. V usage is TRBV6-2 or TRBV6-3 and J usage is TRBJ2-7; the match to TRBD2 covers 11 bases. The CDR3 extends over 15 amino acids. Unmatched junction bases numbered 9, after V lost 6 bases and J lost 5 bases. Germline assignment: CDR1 MNHEY and CDR2 SVGEGT. The CDR3 DNA follows: TGTGCCAGCAGCCTTCGGACTAGCGGGTTCCACGAGCAGTACGTC. This translates into CASSLRTSGFHEQYV.

This clonotype was observed a single time. The chain links TRBV5-4 to TRBJ2-1; 12 bases are shared with TRBD2. The J segment lost 8 bases and the V segment lost 0 bases, leaving 6 bases of the junction unmatched. The CDR3 has 16 amino acids. CDR1 and CDR2 (germline): SGHNT, YYREEE (reference sequence). CDR3 in amino acids: CASSLGLAGAEDEQFF. CDR3 bases: TGTGCCAGCAGCTTGGGACTAGCGGGGGCTGAGGATGAGCAGTTCTTC. Full variable domain (remainder filled in from reference TRBV5-4 and TRBJ2-1): ETGVTQSPTHLIKTRGQQVTLRCSSQSGHNTVSWYQQALGQGPQFIFQYYREEENGRGNFPPRFSGLQFPNYSSELNVNALELDDSALYLCASSLGLAGAEDEQFFGPGTRLTVL.

This clonotype appeared a few times. The chain combines TRBV6-1 with TRBJ1-5; 8 nucleotides match TRBD1. With V trimmed by 6 bases and J by 7 bases, 5 bases remained unmatched. The germline V gene encodes CDR1 MNHNS and CDR2 SASEGT. The CDR3 spans 13 residues. DNA of the CDR3: TGTGCCAGCAGCGGACAGGGAGGACAGCCCCAGCATTTT. Protein: CASSGQGGQPQHF.

This clonotype was found many times. V and J are TRBV6-2 or TRBV6-3 and TRBJ2-1; 13 nucleotides line up with TRBD2. Trimming took 4 bases from V and 4 from J; bases not matched to a gene: 1. Per germline, CDR1 MNHEY and CDR2 SVGEGT. The CDR3 is made up of 15 amino acids. The CDR3 DNA reads as TGTGCCAGCAGTTGGACTAGCGGGAGTTACAATGAGCAGTTCTTC. Protein product: CASSWTSGSYNEQFF.

This rearrangement joins TRBV19 to TRBJ2-5, with no clear D. The CDR3 runs to 15 residues. The V gene lost 3 bases and the J gene lost 0 bases, with 11 bases spanning the gap. CDR1 is LNHDA, CDR2 SQIVND, per germline (reference sequence). The DNA for the CDR3 is TGTGCCAGTAGTATTGATGCCCAGGACCAAGAGACCCAGTACTTC. This sequence encodes CASSIDAQDQETQYF.

This clonotype was seen ten or more times. The chain links TRBV27 to TRBJ2-7; D not resolved. V lost 3 bases, J lost 3 bases, and 9 bases lay in between. Germline V gives CDR1 MNHEY, CDR2 SMNVEV (reference sequence). The CDR3 spans 13 residues. CDR3 in amino acids: CASSLGTNYEQYF. DNA for the CDR3: TGTGCCAGCAGTTTGGGCACCAACTACGAGCAGTACTTC.

This clonotype was observed at least ten times. The rearrangement uses TRBV24-1 and TRBJ2-1, with 15 bases matching TRBD2. This CDR3 spans 21 amino acids. The germline CDR1 and CDR2 sequences are KGHDR and SFDVKD. Germline trimming cut 3 bases from V and 0 bases from J; bases unmatched to any gene: 11. The CDR3 DNA reads TGTGCCACCAGTGATCCCAGTCCCGGACTAGCGGGGGGGAGCTCCTACAATGAGCAGTTCTTC. Encoded protein: CATSDPSPGLAGGSSYNEQFF.

This clonotype was counted only a few times. This sequence joins TRBV5-6 and TRBJ2-5; 10 nucleotides line up with TRBD1. This CDR3 has 15 residues. The trim removed 3 bases at V and 9 bases at J, leaving 11 bases unmatched. Germline CDR1 SGHDT, CDR2 YYEEEE. Here the CDR3 reads CASSYFTTGGAAQYF. CDR3 nucleotide sequence: TGTGCCAGCAGCTATTTCACGACAGGGGGCGCGGCCCAGTACTTC.

The genes are TRBV25-1 and TRBJ2-7, with TRBD1 matching over 9 bases. The length of the CDR3 is 16 residues. CDR1 and CDR2 (germline): MGHDK, SYGVNS. V gave up 2 bases and J gave up 3 bases; unmatched junction bases: 8. The CDR3 protein is CASSEPRTGEGYEQYF. Here the CDR3 DNA reads TGTGCCAGCAGTGAACCTCGGACAGGGGAAGGCTACGAGCAGTACTTC.

V is TRBV10-3 and J is TRBJ1-3; D is unclear. V dropped 6 bases and J dropped 2 bases, with 8 bases sitting between them. The CDR3 runs to 13 residues. Germline V CDR1 and CDR2: ENHRY, SYGVKD. The CDR3 loop reads CAIRELTGNTIYF. The CDR3 nucleotides are TGTGCCATCAGGGAGCTTACTGGAAACACCATATATTTT.

V is TRBV7-8 and J is TRBJ1-2; TRBD1 agrees at 12 bases. Per the germline V gene, CDR1 is SGHVS and CDR2 is FQNEAQ. The CDR3 is 15 residues long. The J segment lost 8 bases and the V segment lost 6 bases, leaving 10 bases of the junction unmatched. The CDR3: CASRAGTGGLEGYTF. In nucleotides, the CDR3 is TGTGCCAGCAGGGCCGGGACAGGGGGCTTGGAGGGCTACACCTTC.

This clonotype was counted a few times. The V and J genes are TRBV6-2 or TRBV6-3 and TRBJ1-1; weak D call: TRBD1 (6 bases). There are 14 residues in the CDR3. Germline CDR1 is MNHEY and CDR2 is SVGEGT. The germline V and J ends were trimmed by 5 bases and 4 bases, with 14 bases remaining between them. As DNA, the CDR3 is TGTGCCAGCAGTCCCGACAGGCCGAGCACTGAAGCTTTCTTT. Protein sequence: CASSPDRPSTEAFF.

Many counts were recorded for this clonotype. The gene calls are TRBV28 and TRBJ2-7, with 7 nucleotides matching TRBD1. Germline-derived CDR1 and CDR2 are MDHEN and SYDVKM. The CDR3 runs 14 residues. With 6 bases clipped from V and 3 bases from J, the junction kept 8 bases outside the gene matches. The CDR3 nucleotides read TGTGCCAGCAGCCCCGGGACAGACCACTACGAGCAGTACTTC. Amino acid sequence: CASSPGTDHYEQYF.

This clonotype was counted only a few times. This sequence joins TRBV28 and TRBJ2-7, with 10 bases aligning to TRBD1. The CDR3 is 14 amino acids. Per the germline V gene, CDR1 is MDHEN and CDR2 is SYDVKM. V gave up 6 bases and J gave up 7 bases; unmatched junction bases: 9. The CDR3, as DNA: TGTGCCAGCAGATCGGGACAGGGGAGAGGGGAGCAGTACTTC. Its translation is CASRSGQGRGEQYF.

The chain links TRBV14 to TRBJ1-6; D unclear. This CDR3 has 13 amino acids. Germline V gives CDR1 SGHDN, CDR2 FVKESK. The ends were cut back, 5 bases at V and 7 bases at J, with 9 bases in the middle. CDR3 coding DNA: TGTGCCAGCAGCATGAAGGGAAATTCACCCCTCCACTTT. This codes for CASSMKGNSPLHF.

This clonotype was seen many times. The chain has TRBV7-2 and TRBJ2-4, with 7 bases lining up with TRBD2. Germline loops: CDR1 SGHTA, CDR2 FQGNSA. V trimming: 4 bases; J trimming: 8 bases; junction bases outside the gene matches: 8. The CDR3 consists of 14 residues. In nucleotides, the CDR3 is TGTGCCAGCAGCTCTTCGGGAGGCGGGTACATTCAGTACTTC. Translated: CASSSSGGGYIQYF.

The V gene is TRBV29-1, the J gene TRBJ1-2; no definite D call. CDR1 and CDR2 from the germline V gene are SQVTM and ANQGSEA. The V and J ends lost 4 bases and 6 bases respectively, with 6 bases between them. This CDR3 has 10 amino acids. DNA of the CDR3: TGCAGCGTTGGTGAGGATGGCTACACCTTC. Translated: CSVGEDGYTF.

This clonotype was observed a handful of times. V usage is TRBV19 and J usage is TRBJ1-1; D is ambiguous. Trimming left V 0 bases short and J 1 base short, with 15 bases between. Germline loops: CDR1 LNHDA, CDR2 SQIVND (reference sequence). The CDR3 is 17 amino acids. The CDR3: CASSIDEMQRSNTEAFF. Written as DNA, the CDR3 is TGTGCCAGTAGTATAGATGAGATGCAGAGATCGAACACTGAAGCTTTCTTT. The whole variable domain, remainder taken from reference TRBV19 and TRBJ1-1, is DGGITQSPKYLFRKEGQNVTLSCEQNLNHDAMYWYRQDPGQGLRLIYYSQIVNDFQKGDIAEGYSVSREKKESFPLTVTSAQKNPTAFYLCASSIDEMQRSNTEAFFGQGTRLTVV.